Below, one T cell receptor beta chain is given with its context. This may be a read error, as it is one base from a much larger clone. This CDR3 is built from 18 residues. Germline CDR1 SEHNR, CDR2 FQNEAQ (reference sequence). The data originate from a study of CD8+CD57+ T cells in acquired aplastic anemia. Looking at the study overall: Sorted CD4+ and CD8+ cells gave a mean 3.2 ug DNA, range roughly 0.18 to 27.4 ug.

Profiling that covered TCR beta VDJ and CDR3 relied on genomic DNA as its template. TCRdb re-analysed the reads in MiXCR, keeping a single row per CDR3 protein. The data contain 130,000 or so distinct CDR3 sequences, less than 45% of them singletons. This rearrangement joins TRBV7-9 to TRBJ1-4; TRBD1 aligns across 7 bases. This sequence was found in a human donor in good health, serving as a control. Material for sequencing was sorted CD4+, CD8+, or CD8+CD57+ T cells (not recorded which) from PBMCs. The CDR3 DNA reads as TGTGCCAGCAGCTTCCCAACAGGGGAAGTTGCAACTAATGTAAAACTGTTTTTT. Protein product: CASSFPTGEVATNVKLFF.